This is a list of T cell receptor beta chains from one sample in a study of T cells after yellow fever vaccination. From the 5' RACE reads, TCRdb called clonotypes with MiXCR, one entry per CDR3 protein. The sample records under 550,000 distinct CDR3 sequences, about a fifth being singletons. Sequences were derived from PBMCs, sampled less than 25 days after the first yellow fever vaccination. The source is a man between 18 and 29 years old who received the YFV17D yellow fever vaccine. Each CDR3 is given with its conserved first and last residue. Fields, in order: J gene, D gene, clone size, V gene, CDR3 protein, CDR3 DNA. D genes are given only for firm matches. Clone size is shown for a subset of rows, as once, few, many or a class of expanded clone.

j_call: TRBJ2-5; d_call: TRBD2; clone_size: -; v_call: TRBV20-1; cdr3_aa: CSARRWGLATETQYF; cdr3_nt: TGCAGTGCCCGAAGGTGGGGACTAGCGACAGAGACCCAGTACTTC
j_call: TRBJ1-5; d_call: TRBD1; clone_size: -; v_call: TRBV18; cdr3_aa: CASSRTGGRNQPQHF; cdr3_nt: TGTGCCAGCTCACGGACAGGGGGTCGCAATCAGCCCCAGCATTTT
j_call: TRBJ1-6; d_call: TRBD1; clone_size: few; v_call: TRBV5-1; cdr3_aa: CASSLGTGPSPLHF; cdr3_nt: TGCGCCAGCAGCTTGGGGACAGGGCCTTCACCCCTCCACTTT
j_call: TRBJ2-1; d_call: -; clone_size: -; v_call: TRBV7-2; cdr3_aa: CASSFYVANEQFF; cdr3_nt: TGTGCCAGCAGCTTTTATGTTGCCAATGAGCAGTTCTTC
j_call: TRBJ1-2; d_call: -; clone_size: few; v_call: TRBV10-3; cdr3_aa: CAISELGDGYGYTF; cdr3_nt: TGTGCCATCAGTGAGTTAGGCGATGGTTATGGCTACACCTTC
j_call: TRBJ2-1; d_call: TRBD2; clone_size: -; v_call: TRBV12-3/TRBV12-4; cdr3_aa: CASSPEGLAGPYNEQFF; cdr3_nt: TGTGCCAGCAGTCCGGAAGGACTAGCGGGTCCCTACAATGAGCAGTTCTTC
j_call: TRBJ2-5; d_call: -; clone_size: -; v_call: TRBV24-1; cdr3_aa: CATSDPGARGAETQYF; cdr3_nt: TGTGCCACCAGTGATCCAGGTGCCAGGGGGGCGGAGACCCAGTACTTC
j_call: TRBJ1-4; d_call: -; clone_size: -; v_call: TRBV6-1; cdr3_aa: CASGVGRGEKLFF; cdr3_nt: TGTGCCAGCGGAGTCGGACGGGGTGAAAAACTGTTTTTT
j_call: TRBJ2-3; d_call: -; clone_size: few; v_call: TRBV12-3/TRBV12-4; cdr3_aa: CASSSFFGGRTDTQYF; cdr3_nt: TGTGCCAGCAGCTCTTTCTTTGGGGGGAGGACAGATACGCAGTATTTT
j_call: TRBJ2-1; d_call: TRBD1; clone_size: -; v_call: TRBV9; cdr3_aa: CASSVFGTGSYNEQFF; cdr3_nt: TGTGCCAGCAGCGTCTTCGGGACAGGGTCCTACAATGAGCAGTTCTTC
j_call: TRBJ2-6; d_call: TRBD1; clone_size: few; v_call: TRBV10-3; cdr3_aa: CAISGTAVSGANVLTF; cdr3_nt: TGTGCCATCAGCGGGACAGCCGTCTCTGGGGCCAACGTCCTGACTTTC
j_call: TRBJ2-5; d_call: -; clone_size: -; v_call: TRBV7-9; cdr3_aa: CASSLRGQVETQYF; cdr3_nt: TGTGCCAGCAGCTTGAGAGGGCAAGTAGAGACCCAGTACTTC
j_call: TRBJ1-1; d_call: TRBD1; clone_size: few; v_call: TRBV7-2; cdr3_aa: CASSLNVRTGGVTEAFF; cdr3_nt: TGTGCCAGCAGCTTAAACGTTAGGACAGGGGGCGTTACTGAAGCTTTCTTT
j_call: TRBJ1-1; d_call: TRBD1; clone_size: few; v_call: TRBV6-2/TRBV6-3; cdr3_aa: CASRNFQGAHTEAFF; cdr3_nt: TGTGCCAGCAGGAATTTTCAGGGGGCGCATACTGAAGCTTTCTTT
j_call: TRBJ1-2; d_call: -; clone_size: -; v_call: TRBV27; cdr3_aa: CASSLSWGSDGYTF; cdr3_nt: TGTGCCAGCAGTTTAAGCTGGGGGAGCGATGGCTACACCTTC